The next 30 T cell receptor beta chains were all read from a single sample in a study of blood T cell repertoires in COVID-19. The assay was immunoSEQ multiplex PCR, and TCRdb's table has in-frame clones only and misses some. The sample has some 96,000 clones, approximately 91% seen once. Sequencing was done on a sample of peripheral blood. These TCRs come from a man aged 50-59 years with active COVID-19.

In the case of this clone: This sample includes further DNA sequences coding for the same CDR3. This chain connects TRBV12-3 or TRBV12-4 to TRBJ2-5; D is unclear. Trimming took 3 bases from V and 4 from J, leaving 3 bases between them. This CDR3 contains 11 residues. CDR3 protein: CASSFGETQYF. The CDR3 DNA reads as TGTGCCAGCAGTTTCGGAGAGACCCAGTACTTC.

The genes are TRBV7-2 and TRBJ2-5; TRBD2 might be the D (5 bases). V was shortened by 1 base and J by 1 base, with 10 bases between the two germline ends. The CDR3 is 15 amino acids. Germline assignment: CDR1 SGHTA and CDR2 FQGNSA. CDR3 region: CASSLGAGLQETQYF. CDR3 nucleotide sequence: TGTGCCAGCAGCTTAGGAGCAGGACTCCAAGAGACCCAGTACTTC.

V is TRBV7-7 and J is TRBJ2-1; TRBD2 matches at 9 bases. The CDR3 has 17 residues. The germline V gene encodes CDR1 SSHAT and CDR2 FNYEAQ (reference sequence). Trimming at V came to 5 bases and at J to 6 bases, leaving 14 bases not matched to a gene. DNA of the CDR3: TGTGCCAGCAGCCCTACATCTAGCGGGATAGTCGGCAATGAGCAGTTCTTC. Translating gives CASSPTSSGIVGNEQFF.

The CDR3 region is CATSDSSGGNYGYTF. As DNA, the CDR3 is TGTGCCACCAGTGATTCGTCGGGGGGAAACTATGGCTACACCTTC. This rearrangement joins TRBV24-1 to TRBJ1-2, with D tentatively TRBD1 (5 bases). This CDR3 spans 15 amino acids. Germline assignment: CDR1 KGHDR and CDR2 SFDVKD. Trimming stripped 2 bases from V and 2 bases from J, with 11 bases between.

This sequence joins TRBV7-9 and TRBJ1-4; D is perhaps TRBD1 (5 bases). V shed 3 bases and J shed 8 bases, with 13 bases lying between them. CDR1 SEHNR and CDR2 FQNEAQ come from the germline V gene (reference sequence). CDR3 length: 14 residues. CDR3 sequence reads: CASSLSGVVEKLFF. The CDR3 nucleotides read TGTGCCAGCAGCTTGTCGGGGGTTGTCGAAAAACTGTTTTTT.

The chain links TRBV3-1 (or the pseudogene TRBV3-2) to TRBJ1-2, with a possible D match to TRBD1 (5 bases). Germline V gene lookup returns CDR1 LGHDT and CDR2 YNNKEL (reference sequence). The CDR3 extends over 13 amino acids. Trimming pared 4 bases from V and 7 bases from J, leaving 13 bases between. The CDR3 reads CASSPAGSVGYTF. The CDR3 DNA reads as TGTGCCAGCAGCCCTGCAGGGTCCGTTGGCTACACCTTC.

The chain combines TRBV11-2 with TRBJ2-1, with 9 bases lining up with TRBD2. The CDR3 is 16 amino acids. V lost 5 bases to trimming and J lost 6 bases; unmatched junction nucleotides: 11. Germline V gene data show CDR1 as SGHAT and CDR2 as FQNNGV. CDR3 region: CASSTTGTSQINEQFF. CDR3 sequence (DNA): TGTGCCAGCAGCACAACCGGGACTAGCCAAATCAATGAGCAGTTCTTC.

V and J are TRBV7-2 and TRBJ2-5, with TRBD2 as a possible D gene (6 bases). Trimming removed 4 bases from V and 2 bases from J, with 14 bases in between. The CDR3 sequence is 15 residues long. Germline CDR1 reads SGHTA; CDR2 reads FQGNSA. CDR3 loop: CASSYQTSLQETQYF. The CDR3 DNA follows: TGTGCCAGCAGCTACCAGACTAGTCTTCAAGAGACCCAGTACTTC.

This rearrangement joins TRBV5-8 to TRBJ1-5, with 9 bases lining up with TRBD1. The V and J ends lost 4 bases and 5 bases, in that order; junction bases with no gene match: 7. The CDR3 sequence is 15 residues long. Germline CDR1 SGHTS, CDR2 YDEGEE. The CDR3 here is CASSGGQGFDQPQHF. For the CDR3, the DNA is TGTGCCAGCAGCGGGGGACAGGGATTCGATCAGCCCCAGCATTTT.

V and J are TRBV18 and TRBJ2-1, with a possible D match to TRBD2 (5 bases). The V and J ends lost 2 bases and 4 bases respectively, with 9 bases between them. CDR3 length: 14 amino acids. CDR1 is KGHSH and CDR2 is LQKENI in the germline V gene. CDR3 protein: CASSPSGMYNEQFF. CDR3 sequence (DNA): TGTGCCAGCTCACCATCCGGGATGTACAATGAGCAGTTCTTC.

The rearrangement uses TRBV5-1 and TRBJ1-1, with a weak D call TRBD1 (5 bases). The CDR3 is made up of 12 amino acids. From germline, CDR1 is SGHRS and CDR2 YFSETQ. V lost 10 bases and J lost 2, with 12 bases in between. This CDR3 reads CAHGGGNTEAFF. Here the CDR3 DNA reads TGCGCCCATGGGGGGGGAAACACTGAAGCTTTCTTT.

J is TRBJ2-2 and V is TRBV5-5, with 11 bases matching TRBD2. Per germline, CDR1 SGHKS and CDR2 YYEKEE (reference sequence). The CDR3 extends over 15 amino acids. The trim removed 4 bases at V and 2 bases at J, leaving 1 base unmatched. The CDR3 DNA sequence: TGTGCCAGCAGCCGACTAGCGGGAAACACCGGGGAGCTGTTTTTT. Residues: CASSRLAGNTGELFF.

This chain links TRBV2 with TRBJ2-1; 11 nucleotides agree with TRBD2. The CDR3 sequence is 15 residues long. Germline V gene sequence: CDR1 SNHLY, CDR2 FYNNEI. The trim removed 6 bases at V and 4 bases at J, leaving 5 bases unmatched. The CDR3 nucleotides are TGTGCCAGCAGGATCGGGACTAGCGGATACAATGAGCAGTTCTTC. It encodes CASRIGTSGYNEQFF.

This clone was seen only once. This chain uses TRBV2 with TRBJ1-2; weak D call: TRBD1 (6 bases). The germline CDR1 and CDR2 sequences are SNHLY and FYNNEI. The CDR3 covers 12 residues. Trimming left V 5 bases short and J 8 bases short, with 12 bases between. The CDR3 loop reads CASSYRTDGYTF. The CDR3 bases are TGTGCCAGCAGTTACCGGACAGACGGCTACACCTTC.

The chain links TRBV24-1 to TRBJ2-2; TRBD2 aligns across 14 bases. This CDR3 has 18 residues. Losses at the gene ends were 3 bases for V and 1 base for J; bases not matched to a gene: 3. Germline CDR1 KGHDR, CDR2 SFDVKD. The CDR3 bases are TGTGCCACCAGTGATAACGGACTAGCGGGGGGGAACACCGGGGAGCTGTTTTTT. Its protein product is CATSDNGLAGGNTGELFF.

This sequence joins TRBV15 and TRBJ2-5; 8 nucleotides line up with TRBD2. V shed 0 bases and J 4 bases; nucleotides not matched to a gene: 1. The CDR3 has 14 amino acids. From germline, CDR1 is LNHNV and CDR2 YYDKDF (reference sequence). The CDR3 is CATSRDTSGETQYF. The CDR3 nucleotides are TGTGCCACCAGCAGAGATACTAGCGGAGAGACCCAGTACTTC. Together with reference TRBV15 and TRBJ2-5, the CDR3 gives the full variable domain: DAMVIQNPRYQVTQFGKPVTLSCSQTLNHNVMYWYQQKSSQAPKLLFHYYDKDFNNEADTPDNFQSRRPNTSFCFLDIRSPGLGDTAMYLCATSRDTSGETQYFGPGTRLLVL.

J is TRBJ2-1 and V is TRBV7-9, with 9 bases identical to TRBD2. The CDR3 spans 15 residues. Germline V gene lookup returns CDR1 SEHNR and CDR2 FQNEAQ (reference sequence). V shed 1 base and J 6 bases; nucleotides not matched to a gene: 4. The CDR3 nucleotides are TGTGCCAGCAGCTTAGGGGCTAGCGGGGCCAATGAGCAGTTCTTC. This translates into CASSLGASGANEQFF.

The CDR3 reads CATGQTSTDTQYF. In DNA form, the CDR3 reads TGTGCCACCGGACAGACTAGCACAGATACGCAGTATTTT. The chain couples TRBV10-3 to TRBJ2-3; D is possibly TRBD1 (6 bases). Germline V gene lookup returns CDR1 ENHRY and CDR2 SYGVKD. V lost 10 bases and J lost 0, with 11 bases in between. CDR3 length: 13 amino acids.

The V gene is TRBV18, the J gene TRBJ2-7; 8 nucleotides line up with TRBD2. Germline V gives CDR1 KGHSH, CDR2 LQKENI. Trimming took 6 bases from V and 3 from J; bases not matched to a gene: 1. The CDR3 runs 12 residues. CDR3 protein: CASSGGDYEQYV. The CDR3 region has the DNA TGTGCCAGCTCCGGGGGGGACTACGAGCAGTACGTC.

This clone has a handful of counts. The V gene is TRBV28, the J gene TRBJ1-6; 11 bases align to TRBD1. CDR1 and CDR2 from the germline V gene are MDHEN and SYDVKM. The CDR3 consists of 15 residues. The trim removed 7 bases at V and 10 bases at J, leaving 9 bases unmatched. The DNA for the CDR3 is TGTGCCAGCATTAACCCGGGACAGGGGGGCTCACCCCTCCACTTT. It codes for CASINPGQGGSPLHF.

The chain has TRBV15 and TRBJ2-3; D is ambiguous. Trimming pared 5 bases from V and 7 bases from J, leaving 10 bases between. Germline lookup yields CDR1 LNHNV and CDR2 YYDKDF (reference sequence). The CDR3 consists of 12 residues. Written as DNA, the CDR3 is TGTGCCACCAGCCGACTGGAACATACGCAGTATTTT. This sequence encodes CATSRLEHTQYF.

The gene calls are TRBV27 and TRBJ2-3; TRBD2 matches 9 bases. The ends lost 8 bases at V and 4 bases at J; junction bases unmatched: 7. Germline V gene lookup returns CDR1 MNHEY and CDR2 SMNVEV (reference sequence). CDR3 length equals 14 residues. CDR3 bases: TGTGCCAGCCGCTGGACTAGCGTCTCAGATACGCAGTATTTT. It is translated as CASRWTSVSDTQYF.

Regarding this clone: At one end the junction does not follow the germline gene, possibly because of a read error. The chain carries TRBV4-2 and TRBJ2-3, with TRBD2 matching 7 bases. The CDR3 is made up of 17 amino acids. Germline-derived CDR1 and CDR2 are LGHNA and YNFKEQ. The CDR3 loop reads CASSKSGTGGSTDTQYF. As DNA, the CDR3 is TGTGCCAGCAGCAAATCGGGAACGGGAGGAAGCACGGATACGCAGTATTTT.

A single count supports this clone. This chain joins TRBV5-6 and TRBJ1-1; 7 positions agree with TRBD1. Trimming at V came to 5 bases and at J to 0 bases, leaving 13 bases not matched to a gene. Germline lookup yields CDR1 SGHDT and CDR2 YYEEEE. The CDR3 totals 17 residues. DNA of the CDR3: TGTGCCAGCAGAAGATTGGGGACAGTAAAAATGAACACTGAAGCTTTCTTT. It encodes CASRRLGTVKMNTEAFF.

This rearrangement joins TRBV25-1 to TRBJ1-6, with D tentatively TRBD1 (6 bases). Germline CDR1 reads MGHDK; CDR2 reads SYGVNS. The V and J ends lost 2 bases and 7 bases respectively, with 9 bases between them. The CDR3 extends over 14 amino acids. CDR3 nucleotides: TGTGCCAGCAGTGAACAGGGGATCAATTCACCCCTCCACTTT. This codes for CASSEQGINSPLHF.

The chain recombines TRBV7-8 with TRBJ2-5; maybe TRBD1 (7 bases). Trimming pared 0 bases from V and 4 bases from J, leaving 12 bases between. This CDR3 comprises 15 residues. Looked up from germline, CDR1 is SGHVS and CDR2 is FQNEAQ. For the CDR3, the DNA is TGTGCCAGCAGCTTAGCGACAGGGCGGGGAGAGACCCAGTACTTC. It yields the protein CASSLATGRGETQYF.

The chain links TRBV16 to TRBJ1-5, with 9 positions matching TRBD1. The V gene end was trimmed by 6 bases and the J gene end by 6 bases; junction bases not matched to a gene: 9. Germline V gives CDR1 KGHSY, CDR2 FQNENV. This CDR3 region has 15 residues. The CDR3 loop reads CASSDLTGGVQPQHF. CDR3 DNA: TGTGCCAGCAGTGACCTGACAGGGGGGGTTCAGCCCCAGCATTTT.

V is TRBV5-1 and J is TRBJ1-1, with 12 bases fitting TRBD1. Unmatched junction bases numbered 6, after V lost 4 bases and J lost 5 bases. The CDR3 loop spans 15 amino acids. Germline V lookup: CDR1 SGHRS, CDR2 YFSETQ. As DNA, the CDR3 is TGCGCCAGCAGCGCGGGACAGGGGGCGCTTACTGAAGCTTTCTTT. It translates to CASSAGQGALTEAFF.

This CDR3 reads CASSVPAWAGDNEQFF. DNA of the CDR3: TGTGCCAGCAGCGTTCCTGCGTGGGCGGGGGACAATGAGCAGTTCTTC. The chain is built from TRBV7-9 and TRBJ2-1; 7 nucleotides line up with TRBD2. The CDR3 has 16 amino acids. Germline V gives CDR1 SEHNR, CDR2 FQNEAQ (reference sequence). V trimming: 5 bases; J trimming: 5 bases; junction bases outside the gene matches: 12.

This sequence joins TRBV19 and TRBJ2-1, with D maybe TRBD1 (5 bases). This CDR3 region has 15 residues. CDR1 and CDR2 from the germline V gene are LNHDA and SQIVND (reference sequence). Trimming removed 3 bases at V and 2 bases at J, with 11 bases between. This CDR3 is CASSMAGYTYNEQFF. CDR3 in DNA: TGTGCCAGTAGTATGGCAGGGTATACCTACAATGAGCAGTTCTTC.